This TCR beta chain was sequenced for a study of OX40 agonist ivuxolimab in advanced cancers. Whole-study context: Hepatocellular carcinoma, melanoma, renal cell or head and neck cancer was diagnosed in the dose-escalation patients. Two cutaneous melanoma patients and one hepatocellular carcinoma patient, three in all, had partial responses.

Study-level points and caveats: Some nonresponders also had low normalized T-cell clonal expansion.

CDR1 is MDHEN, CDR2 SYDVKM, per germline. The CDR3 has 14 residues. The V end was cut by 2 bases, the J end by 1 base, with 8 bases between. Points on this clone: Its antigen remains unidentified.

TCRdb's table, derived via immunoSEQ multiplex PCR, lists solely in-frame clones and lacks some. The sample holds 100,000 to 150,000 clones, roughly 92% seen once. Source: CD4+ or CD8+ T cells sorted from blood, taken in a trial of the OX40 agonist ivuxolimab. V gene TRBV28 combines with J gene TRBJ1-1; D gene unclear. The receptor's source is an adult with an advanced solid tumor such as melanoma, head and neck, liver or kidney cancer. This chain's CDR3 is CASSLPGSNTEAFF. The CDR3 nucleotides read TGTGCCAGCAGTTTACCCGGATCGAACACTGAAGCTTTCTTT.